One TCR beta chain is described in this entry. Its target is not known. There are 13 residues in the CDR3. Germline CDR1 MNHNS, CDR2 SASEGT. Between the trimmed V and J ends, which lost 4 bases and 5 bases, there was a span of 11 bases. These data belong to a study of shared clonotypes between healthy human individuals. Findings of the study overall: Even with large depth, rarefaction showed that sorted-subset sequencing was incomplete.

Here immunoSEQ multiplex PCR was the method, and the copy in TCRdb shows in-frame clones only, minus some. The data show approximately 940,000 clones, 76% seen once. The specimen was memory CD4+ T cells sorted from blood. Specified subset: CD45RA-negative fraction. The gene calls are TRBV6-1 and TRBJ2-5; D may be TRBD2 (6 bases). The sequence came from a man in his late teens or twenties in good health. The CDR3 sequence is CASSGDSGETQYF. DNA of the CDR3: TGTGCCAGCAGTGGGGACTCCGGGGAGACCCAGTACTTC.